A selection of T cell receptor beta chains follows, all from one sample in a study of cytomegalovirus exposure and HLA in healthy donors. Profiling relied on immunoSEQ multiplex PCR, and the TCRdb table lists in-frame clones only, not all of them. The sample lists fewer than 200,000 clones, 70% to 90% seen once, with 4.5% to 7% in the top ten. The source material was PBMCs. The origin of the receptors is a woman in her twenties or thirties in good health and CMV-seronegative. Both conserved end residues are part of each CDR3. D genes are given only for firm matches. Part of the rows lack a size; the others show once, few, many or a class for expanded clones.

d_call j_call v_call clone_size cdr3_aa
NA TRBJ1-6 TRBV6-6 NA CASSTGSGLSPLHF
TRBD1 TRBJ2-7 TRBV4-1 NA CASSQPGQSSYEQYF
TRBD1 TRBJ2-4 TRBV30 once CAWSQGENIQYF
TRBD1 TRBJ2-1 TRBV28 NA CASSPTSGGKYNEQFF
NA TRBJ1-1 TRBV29-1 NA CSVGASTEAFF
TRBD1 TRBJ2-5 TRBV25-1 NA CASSMTGAETQYF
NA TRBJ2-3 TRBV25-1 NA CASSRYTDTQYF
NA TRBJ2-7 TRBV29-1 NA CSVGTGTLGYEQYF
NA TRBJ2-3 TRBV25-1 once CASSKGTSVGTDTQYF
NA TRBJ1-1 TRBV5-1 NA CASSLEARAGTEAFF
TRBD2 TRBJ2-1 TRBV2 NA CAGQLAGGTNEQFF
NA TRBJ1-5 TRBV6-5 NA CASSYGGTRSNQPQHF
NA TRBJ2-7 TRBV28 NA CASNPRTRDYEQYF
TRBD2 TRBJ2-3 TRBV28 NA CASSPRSGSTDTQYF
NA TRBJ1-4 TRBV7-9 NA CASSLGQSTNEKLFF
NA TRBJ1-1 TRBV28 few CASSPSRGRWTEAFF
NA TRBJ2-7 TRBV7-2 NA CASSPRAYEQYF
NA TRBJ1-5 TRBV27 NA CASSLSGNSNQPQHF
TRBD2 TRBJ2-3 TRBV6-6 NA CATGTSGRSVDTQYF
NA TRBJ1-1 TRBV5-1 NA CASSLVAGRDLYTEAFF
TRBD1 TRBJ2-2 TRBV13 NA CASSLRDRNTGELFF
NA TRBJ1-3 TRBV9 many CASSVSGSGNTIYF
NA TRBJ2-5 TRBV5-1 NA CASSKGRDQETQYF
NA TRBJ1-2 TRBV9 NA CASSAYLQGDLYGYTF
NA TRBJ2-5 TRBV5-6 once CASSLVSGGETQYF
NA TRBJ2-1 TRBV9 NA CASSELSLGLPIYNEQFF
NA TRBJ2-5 TRBV7-8 few CAKSRGRWETQYF
TRBD1 TRBJ1-6 TRBV5-4 NA CASSFDGQGAGSPLHF
TRBD2 TRBJ2-7 TRBV6-5 NA CASRTSGRYEQYF
NA TRBJ2-7 TRBV2 once CASSAGNSYEQYF
NA TRBJ2-3 TRBV27 NA CASSWSGDTQYF
NA TRBJ1-5 TRBV5-4 NA CASSLGTENQPQHF
NA TRBJ1-1 TRBV5-1 NA CASSLDRLMNTEAFF
NA TRBJ2-1 TRBV27 NA CASSFQNEQFF
TRBD1 TRBJ1-3 TRBV19 NA CASSISDRAGNTIYF
NA TRBJ2-1 TRBV7-6 NA CASSPGRSYNEQFF
NA TRBJ1-5 TRBV19 NA CASRAKQRRGYIGNQPQHF
NA TRBJ1-2 TRBV19 once CASNSRRTESYGYTF
NA TRBJ2-1 TRBV5-1 NA CASTAGGPYYNEQFF
TRBD2 TRBJ2-7 TRBV28 NA CASSILAGGFQSSYEQYF
TRBD2 TRBJ2-1 TRBV7-2 NA CASSLITAGDYNEQFF
TRBD2 TRBJ2-3 TRBV29-1 NA CSVALVGSGSLNTQYF
NA TRBJ1-1 TRBV6-5 NA CASSYGGFTEAFF
NA TRBJ2-1 TRBV7-9 NA CASSLSGGSEQFF
NA TRBJ2-1 TRBV20-1 NA CSARDRGGSFF
NA TRBJ2-7 TRBV5-6 NA CASSLARTDYEQYF
TRBD1 TRBJ1-4 TRBV4-3 NA CASSQEGTGGWNEKLFF
TRBD2 TRBJ2-3 TRBV27 NA CASSFAGGTDTQYF
TRBD2 TRBJ2-3 TRBV7-8 NA CASSLDRGGPTDTQYF
NA TRBJ2-7 TRBV6-5 NA CASSYGAVLWYEQYF
TRBD2 TRBJ2-1 TRBV29-1 NA CSVPGLAVPLHQFF
TRBD2 TRBJ2-1 TRBV5-1 NA CASSQGLVQSSYNEQFF
NA TRBJ2-7 TRBV27 NA CASSMATGYEQYF
NA TRBJ2-6 TRBV19 NA CASSRTEAWAVLTF
TRBD1 TRBJ2-7 TRBV2 NA CASKVDRVGHEQYF